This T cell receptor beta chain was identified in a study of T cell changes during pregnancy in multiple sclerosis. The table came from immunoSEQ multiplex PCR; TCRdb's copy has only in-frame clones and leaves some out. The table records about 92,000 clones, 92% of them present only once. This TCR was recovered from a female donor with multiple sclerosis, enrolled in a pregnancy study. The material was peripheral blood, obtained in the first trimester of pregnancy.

The CDR3 loop reads CASSPPVRTGGEGEQYF. The CDR3 region has the DNA TGTGCCAGCAGTCCACCCGTCAGGACAGGGGGAGAGGGGGAGCAGTACTTC. The V call is TRBV27, the J call TRBJ2-7; 10 bases are a match to TRBD1. V was clipped by 5 bases and J by 7 bases; unmatched bases: 17. CDR1 MNHEY and CDR2 SMNVEV come from the germline V gene (reference sequence). The CDR3 is 17 residues long.